This T cell receptor beta chain comes out of a study of cytomegalovirus exposure and HLA in healthy donors. Study-wide results and limits: With DRB1 most and HLA-C fewest, TCR association rates differed between HLA loci in a later analysis. Reportedly, a later analysis found an Asian-associated ancestry cluster had fewer N-insertions than the approximately 640-donor mean. The classifier, whose performance was assessed in both the original and validation cohorts, reportedly diagnosed cytomegalovirus status with high specificity and sensitivity.

A multiplex PCR was run with 60 Vbeta primers and 13 Jbeta primers. Assay used: immunoSEQ multiplex PCR; TCRdb lists only in-frame clones, some missing. Of 120,000 to 150,000 clones listed, approximately 80% are singletons. Worth noting for this clone: Its antigen is unknown.

CDR3 size: 15 residues. V gave up 4 bases and J gave up 8 bases; unmatched junction bases: 9. The germline V gene encodes CDR1 KGHSH and CDR2 LQKENI. Although they were nominally healthy when sampled, donors likely had unrecorded immune exposures. The V and J genes are TRBV18 and TRBJ1-5, with 9 bases lining up with TRBD1. This receptor was taken from a woman aged 40 to 50 in good health and CMV-seronegative. The specimen sequenced was PBMCs. CDR3 protein: CASSQGTGPTEPQHF. DNA of the CDR3: TGTGCCAGCTCACAGGGGACAGGGCCTACAGAGCCCCAGCATTTT. The entire variable domain, with the rest obtained from reference TRBV18 and TRBJ1-5, is as follows: NAGVMQNPRHLVRRRGQEARLRCSPMKGHSHVYWYRQLPEEGLKFMVYLQKENIIDESGMPKERFSAEFPKEGPSILRIQQVVRGDSAAYFCASSQGTGPTEPQHFGDGTRLSIL.